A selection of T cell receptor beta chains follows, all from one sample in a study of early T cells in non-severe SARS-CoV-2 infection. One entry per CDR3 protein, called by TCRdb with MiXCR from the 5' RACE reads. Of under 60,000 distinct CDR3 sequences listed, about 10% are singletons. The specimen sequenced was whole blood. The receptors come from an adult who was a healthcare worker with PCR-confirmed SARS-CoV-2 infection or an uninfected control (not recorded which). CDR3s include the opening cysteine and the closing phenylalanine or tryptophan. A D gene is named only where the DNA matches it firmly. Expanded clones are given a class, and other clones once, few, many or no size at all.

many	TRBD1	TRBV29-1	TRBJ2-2	CSVSRGYTGELFF	TGCAGCGTCTCCAGGGGGTACACCGGGGAGCTGTTTTTT
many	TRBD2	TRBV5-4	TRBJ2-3	CASTDGQRGVDTQYF	TGTGCCAGCACCGACGGGCAGCGGGGGGTAGATACGCAGTATTTT
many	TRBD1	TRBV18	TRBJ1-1	CASSPGDRLEAFF	TGTGCCAGCTCACCTGGGGACAGGCTTGAAGCTTTCTTT
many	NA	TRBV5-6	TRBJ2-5	CASSLVGQETQYF	TGTGCCAGCAGCTTGGTAGGTCAAGAGACCCAGTACTTC
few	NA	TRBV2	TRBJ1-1	CASRLNLLSTEAFF	TGTGCCAGCCGCCTTAACTTATTAAGCACTGAAGCTTTCTTT
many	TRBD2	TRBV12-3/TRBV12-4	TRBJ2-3	CASTLSASGDTQYF	TGTGCCAGCACCCTAAGCGCTAGCGGGGATACGCAGTATTTT
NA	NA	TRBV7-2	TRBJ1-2	CASRPTGNYGYTF	TGTGCCAGCAGACCTACAGGGAACTATGGCTACACCTTC
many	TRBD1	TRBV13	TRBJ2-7	CASSLRDRALSYEQYF	TGTGCCAGCAGCTTACGGGACAGGGCCCTCTCCTACGAGCAGTACTTC
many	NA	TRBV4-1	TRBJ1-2	CASSHPLVTGRNTF	TGCGCCAGCAGCCATCCCTTGGTAACGGGACGTAACACATTC
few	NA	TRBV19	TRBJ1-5	CASSIKHTRSDQPQHF	TGTGCCAGTAGTATAAAGCACACCAGATCGGATCAGCCCCAGCATTTT
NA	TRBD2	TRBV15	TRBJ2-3	CATSRSGLTTDTQYF	TGTGCCACCAGCAGATCGGGACTAACCACAGATACGCAGTATTTT
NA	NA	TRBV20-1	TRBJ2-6	CSARWSGSGANVLTF	TGCAGTGCTAGATGGTCGGGCTCTGGGGCCAACGTCCTGACTTTC
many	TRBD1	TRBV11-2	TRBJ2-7	CASSTRPTGTYEQYF	TGTGCCAGCAGCACCAGACCGACAGGGACCTACGAGCAGTACTTC
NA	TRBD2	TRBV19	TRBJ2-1	CASSEAGGPGSNEQFF	TGTGCCAGTAGTGAAGCGGGGGGGCCGGGAAGCAATGAGCAGTTCTTC
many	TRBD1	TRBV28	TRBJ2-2	CASSPSDRAGTGELFF	TGTGCCAGCAGTCCCTCGGACAGGGCGGGCACCGGGGAGCTGTTTTTT
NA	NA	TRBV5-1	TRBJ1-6	CASSLVGEGTSPLHF	TGCGCCAGCAGCCTGGTGGGCGAGGGAACCTCACCCCTCCACTTT
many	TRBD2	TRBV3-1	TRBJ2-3	CASSPTSGDTDTQYF	TGTGCCAGCAGCCCGACTAGCGGGGACACAGATACGCAGTATTTT
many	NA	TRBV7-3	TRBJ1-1	CASSRSMNTEAFF	TGTGCCAGCAGCCGCTCCATGAACACTGAAGCTTTCTTT
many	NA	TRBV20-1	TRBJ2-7	CSARDQRFSYEQYF	TGCAGTGCTAGAGACCAGCGGTTCTCCTACGAGCAGTACTTC
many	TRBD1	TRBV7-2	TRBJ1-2	CASSSYPPAGTGTYGYTF	TGTGCCAGCAGCTCCTACCCCCCCGCCGGGACAGGGACTTATGGCTACACCTTC
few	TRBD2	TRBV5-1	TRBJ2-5	CASRPPGGAGGGETQYF	TGCGCCAGCAGACCCCCCGGCGGAGCCGGCGGGGGAGAGACCCAGTACTTC
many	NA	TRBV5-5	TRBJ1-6	CASSLVVGSPLHF	TGTGCCAGCAGCTTGGTCGTGGGCTCACCCCTCCACTTT